The 8 T cell receptor beta chains below all came from one sample that was sequenced in a study of blood T cell repertoires in COVID-19 (dated by TCRdb to about 2020). The library was obtained by the immunoSEQ multiplex PCR assay. Sourced from immuneACCESS, this table was stored by TCRdb with only in-frame sequences that have V and J called. A share of the clones is absent; for the studies checked, an unresolved V gene accounts for under half, and the remainder has no known explanation. The sample table holds roughly 200,000 clones, of which around 80% were seen once. The ten top clones hold 2.5% to 3.5% of the sample. Sample: peripheral blood. The receptors derive from an elderly woman with active or convalescent COVID-19.

The chain employs TRBV5-8 and TRBJ1-2, with a tentative D call TRBD1 (5 bases). There are 14 residues in the CDR3. The germline CDR1 and CDR2 sequences are SGHTS and YDEGEE. V lost 4 bases to trimming and J lost 4 bases, with 14 bases between them. The CDR3 nucleotides are TGTGCCAGCAGCCTTTTTCAGGGCTCCTATGGCTACACCTTC. Encoded protein: CASSLFQGSYGYTF. Full variable domain (missing parts from reference TRBV5-8 and TRBJ1-2): EAGVTQSPTHLIKTRGQQATLRCSPISGHTSVYWYQQALGLGLQFLLWYDEGEERNRGNFPPRFSGRQFPNYSSELNVNALELEDSALYLCASSLFQGSYGYTFGSGTRLTVV.

The V and J genes are TRBV6-5 and TRBJ2-7; 7 nucleotides line up with TRBD1. The CDR3 loop spans 12 amino acids. The V and J ends lost 5 bases and 4 bases, in that order; junction bases with no gene match: 2. Germline CDR1 is MNHEY and CDR2 is SVGAGI. The CDR3 sequence is CASSRQGYEQYF. The CDR3 bases are TGTGCCAGCAGTCGACAGGGATACGAGCAGTACTTC.

This clone was recorded a few times. The chain joins TRBV5-1 to TRBJ1-2; TRBD1 matches 7 bases. CDR3 length: 20 amino acids. Germline CDR1 reads SGHRS; CDR2 reads YFSETQ. V was pared by 4 bases and J by 5 bases, with 26 bases of the junction left unmatched. The CDR3: CASSLVKTGTEIYSGYGYTF. For the CDR3, the DNA is TGCGCCAGCAGCCTTGTAAAGACCGGGACAGAAATATATTCGGGGTATGGCTACACCTTC.

J is TRBJ2-1 and V is TRBV5-4; TRBD2 agrees at 7 bases. CDR1 is SGHNT, CDR2 YYREEE, per germline (reference sequence). There are 15 residues in the CDR3. J gave up 7 bases and V 1 base, and 8 bases lay outside the gene matches. The CDR3 DNA follows: TGTGCCAGCAGCTTGCCAGCTCAGGGACTAAATGAGCAGTTCTTC. It specifies CASSLPAQGLNEQFF.

This clone turned up a few times. The rearrangement links TRBV7-6 to TRBJ2-2; 7 bases align to TRBD2. This CDR3 comprises 18 residues. V shed 2 bases and J 0 bases; nucleotides not matched to a gene: 9. Germline CDR1 SGHVS, CDR2 FNYEAQ. The CDR3 loop reads CASSLIAGGGSNTGELFF. The CDR3 region has the DNA TGTGCCAGCAGCTTAATTGCTGGCGGGGGATCGAACACCGGGGAGCTGTTTTTT.

CDR3 protein: CATSDLGQGINEQFF. The CDR3 bases are TGTGCCACCAGTGATTTGGGGCAGGGAATCAATGAGCAGTTCTTC. The chain employs TRBV24-1 and TRBJ2-1; possibly TRBD1 for D (5 bases). Looked up from germline, CDR1 is KGHDR and CDR2 is SFDVKD. V lost 0 bases to trimming and J lost 6 bases, with 11 bases between them. This CDR3 spans 15 amino acids.

CDR3 DNA: TGTGCCAGCAGCTCCCTACAGGGGGCTGGTTATGGCTACACCTTC. This encodes CASSSLQGAGYGYTF. This sequence joins TRBV5-4 and TRBJ1-2, with TRBD1 matching over 9 bases. Germline assignment: CDR1 SGHNT and CDR2 YYREEE (reference sequence). V trimming: 3 bases; J trimming: 5 bases; junction bases outside the gene matches: 8. This CDR3 has 15 residues.

V gene TRBV5-1 combines with J gene TRBJ2-3; the D gene is possibly TRBD2 (6 bases). The germline V gene has CDR1 SGHRS and CDR2 YFSETQ. V was shortened by 6 bases and J by 6 bases, with 17 bases between the two germline ends. The CDR3 loop spans 14 amino acids. The CDR3 region has the DNA TGCGCCAGCACCGGGGCGGGGCTAGCGGATACGCAGTATTTT. Its translation is CASTGAGLADTQYF.